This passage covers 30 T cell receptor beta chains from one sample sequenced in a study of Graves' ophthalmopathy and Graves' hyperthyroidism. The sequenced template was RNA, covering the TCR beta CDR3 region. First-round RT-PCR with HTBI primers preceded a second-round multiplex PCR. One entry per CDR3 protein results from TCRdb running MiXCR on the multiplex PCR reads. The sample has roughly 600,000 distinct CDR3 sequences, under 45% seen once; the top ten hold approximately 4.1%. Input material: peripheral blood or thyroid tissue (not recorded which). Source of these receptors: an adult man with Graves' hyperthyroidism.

CDR3 in DNA: TGTGCCAGCAGTGTGGGTCCGCACTCTGGAAACACCATATATTTT. Residues: CASSVGPHSGNTIYF. The V and J genes are TRBV6-1 and TRBJ1-3, with no clear D. The CDR3 sequence is 15 residues long. CDR1 is MNHNS and CDR2 is SASEGT in the germline V gene. Trimming removed 4 bases from V and 0 bases from J, with 10 bases in between.

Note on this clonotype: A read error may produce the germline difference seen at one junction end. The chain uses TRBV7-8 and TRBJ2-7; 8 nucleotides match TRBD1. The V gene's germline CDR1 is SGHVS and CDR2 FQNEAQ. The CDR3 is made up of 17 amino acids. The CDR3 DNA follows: TGTGCCAGCAGGTCCTCGCCGGGACAGGAAAGCTCCTACAAGCAGTACTTC. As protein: CASRSSPGQESSYKQYF.

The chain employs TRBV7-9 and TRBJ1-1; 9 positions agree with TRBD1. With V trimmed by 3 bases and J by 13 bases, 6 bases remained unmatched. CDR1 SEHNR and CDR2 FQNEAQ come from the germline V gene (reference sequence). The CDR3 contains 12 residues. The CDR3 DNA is TGTGCCAGCAGCTTCCGGGACAGGGTGGGTTTCTTT. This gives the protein CASSFRDRVGFF.

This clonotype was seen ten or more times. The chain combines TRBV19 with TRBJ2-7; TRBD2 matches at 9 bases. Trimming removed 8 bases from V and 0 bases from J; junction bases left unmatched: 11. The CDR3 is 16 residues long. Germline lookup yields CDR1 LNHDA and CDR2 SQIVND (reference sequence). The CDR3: CASDKGSSGTSYEQYF. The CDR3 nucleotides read TGTGCCAGTGACAAAGGCTCTAGCGGGACCTCCTACGAGCAGTACTTC.

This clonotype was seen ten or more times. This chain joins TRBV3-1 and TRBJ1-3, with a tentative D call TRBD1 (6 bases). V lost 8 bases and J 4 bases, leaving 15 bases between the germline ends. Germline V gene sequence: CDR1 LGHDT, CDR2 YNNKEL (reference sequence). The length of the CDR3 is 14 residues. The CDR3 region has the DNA TGTGCCAGCTCAGAACAGGGCTCGGGAAACACCATATATTTT. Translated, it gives CASSEQGSGNTIYF.

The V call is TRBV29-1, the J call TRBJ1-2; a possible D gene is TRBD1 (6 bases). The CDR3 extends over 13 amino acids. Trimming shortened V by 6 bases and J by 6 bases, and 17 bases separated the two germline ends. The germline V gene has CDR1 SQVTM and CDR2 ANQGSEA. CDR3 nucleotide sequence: TGCAGCGTAAAGGTTGGGGGGGCGCATGGCTACACCTTC. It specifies CSVKVGGAHGYTF.

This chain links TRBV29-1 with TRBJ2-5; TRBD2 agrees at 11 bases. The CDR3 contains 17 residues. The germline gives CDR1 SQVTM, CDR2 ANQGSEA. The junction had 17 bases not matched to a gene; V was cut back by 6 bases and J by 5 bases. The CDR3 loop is CSVERLAGGRGQETQYF. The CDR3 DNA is TGCAGCGTCGAGCGCCTAGCGGGAGGAAGAGGGCAGGAGACCCAGTACTTC. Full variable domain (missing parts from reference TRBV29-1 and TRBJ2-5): SAVISQKPSRDICQRGTSLTIQCQVDSQVTMMFWYRQQPGQSLTLIATANQGSEATYESGFVIDKFPISRPNLTFSTLTVSNMSPEDSSIYLCSVERLAGGRGQETQYFGPGTRLLVL.

CDR3 in amino acids: CASSVNRETKHF. In DNA form, the CDR3 reads TGCGCCAGCAGCGTGAACAGGGAGACGAAGCATTTT. The chain uses TRBV5-1 and TRBJ1-5, with D possibly matching TRBD1 (6 bases). With 4 bases removed from V and 14 bases from J, the gap between germline ends came to 16 bases. Germline CDR1 is SGHRS and CDR2 is YFSETQ. CDR3 length: 12 residues.

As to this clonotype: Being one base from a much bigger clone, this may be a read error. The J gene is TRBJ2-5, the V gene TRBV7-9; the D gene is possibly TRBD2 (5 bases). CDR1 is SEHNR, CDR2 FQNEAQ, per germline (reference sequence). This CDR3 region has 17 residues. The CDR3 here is CVSSLASGGRVRETQYF. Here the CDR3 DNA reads TGTGTCAGCAGCTTAGCGTCTGGAGGAAGGGTCCGGGAGACCCAGTACTTC.

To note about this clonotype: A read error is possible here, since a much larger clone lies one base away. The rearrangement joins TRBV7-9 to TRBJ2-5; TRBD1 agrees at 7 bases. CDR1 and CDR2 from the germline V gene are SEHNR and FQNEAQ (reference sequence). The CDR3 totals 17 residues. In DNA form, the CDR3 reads TGTGTCAGCAGCTTGGTTGTTACAGGGGTAAACCAAGAGACCCAGTACTTC. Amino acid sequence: CVSSLVVTGVNQETQYF.

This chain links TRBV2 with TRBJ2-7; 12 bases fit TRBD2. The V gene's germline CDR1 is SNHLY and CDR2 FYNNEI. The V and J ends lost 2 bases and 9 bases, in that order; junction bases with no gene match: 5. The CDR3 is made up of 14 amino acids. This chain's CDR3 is CASSERLAGGGQYF. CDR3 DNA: TGTGCCAGCAGTGAACGGCTAGCGGGGGGGGGGCAGTACTTC.

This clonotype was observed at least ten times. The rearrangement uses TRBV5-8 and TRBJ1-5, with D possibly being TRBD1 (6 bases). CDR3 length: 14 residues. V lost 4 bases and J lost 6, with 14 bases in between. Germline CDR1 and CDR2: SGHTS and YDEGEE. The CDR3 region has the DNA TGTGCCAGCAGCAACAGGGAATATGGTCAGCCCCAGCATTTT. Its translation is CASSNREYGQPQHF.

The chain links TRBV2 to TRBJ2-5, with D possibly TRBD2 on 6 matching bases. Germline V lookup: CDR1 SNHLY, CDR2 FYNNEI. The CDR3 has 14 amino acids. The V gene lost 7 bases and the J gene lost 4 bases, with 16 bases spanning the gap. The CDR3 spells CASTEGWGLETQYF. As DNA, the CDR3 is TGTGCCAGCACCGAAGGGTGGGGACTAGAGACCCAGTACTTC.

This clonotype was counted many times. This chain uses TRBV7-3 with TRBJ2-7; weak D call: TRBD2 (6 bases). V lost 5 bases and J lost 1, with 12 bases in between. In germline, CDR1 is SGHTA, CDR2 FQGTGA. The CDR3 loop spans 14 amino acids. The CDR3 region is CASSPGTFSYEQYF. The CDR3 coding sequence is TGTGCCAGCAGCCCGGGGACTTTTTCCTACGAGCAGTACTTC.

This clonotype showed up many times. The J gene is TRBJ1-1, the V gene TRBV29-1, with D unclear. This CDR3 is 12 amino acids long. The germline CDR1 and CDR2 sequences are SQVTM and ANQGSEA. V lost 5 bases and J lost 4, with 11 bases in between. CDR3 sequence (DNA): TGCAGCGTTTTTGACGGGAGCACTGAAGCTTTCTTT. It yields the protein CSVFDGSTEAFF.

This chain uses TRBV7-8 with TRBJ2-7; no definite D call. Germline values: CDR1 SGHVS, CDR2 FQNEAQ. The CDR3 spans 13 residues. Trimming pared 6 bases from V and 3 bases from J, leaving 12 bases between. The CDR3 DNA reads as TGTGCCAGCAGTTTCGTGGGGTACTACGAGCAGTACTTC. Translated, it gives CASSFVGYYEQYF.

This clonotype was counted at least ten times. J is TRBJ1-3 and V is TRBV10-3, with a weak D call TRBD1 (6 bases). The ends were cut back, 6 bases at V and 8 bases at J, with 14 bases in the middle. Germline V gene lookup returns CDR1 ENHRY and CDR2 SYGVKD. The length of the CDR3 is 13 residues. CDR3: CAISTGSSDTIYF. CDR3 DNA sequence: TGTGCCATCAGCACAGGGTCGAGCGACACCATATATTTT.

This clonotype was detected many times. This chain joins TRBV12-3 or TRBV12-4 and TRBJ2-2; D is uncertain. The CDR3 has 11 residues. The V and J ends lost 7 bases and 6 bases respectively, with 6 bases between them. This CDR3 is CASKLAGELFF. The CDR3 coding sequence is TGTGCCAGCAAATTAGCCGGGGAGCTGTTTTTT.

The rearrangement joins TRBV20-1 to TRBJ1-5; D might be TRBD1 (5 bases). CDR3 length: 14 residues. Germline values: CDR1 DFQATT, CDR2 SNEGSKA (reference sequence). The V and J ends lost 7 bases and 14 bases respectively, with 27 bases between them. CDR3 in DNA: TGCAGTGTACGACTAGGTGGGGGGGACTACAATGAGCATTTT. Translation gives CSVRLGGGDYNEHF.

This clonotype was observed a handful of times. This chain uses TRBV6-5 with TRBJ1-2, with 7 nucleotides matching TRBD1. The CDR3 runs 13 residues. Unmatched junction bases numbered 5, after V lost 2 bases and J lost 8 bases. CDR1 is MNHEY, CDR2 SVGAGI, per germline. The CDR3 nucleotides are TGTGCCAGCAGTTACGAGGGGGCTTGGGGCTACACCTTC. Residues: CASSYEGAWGYTF.

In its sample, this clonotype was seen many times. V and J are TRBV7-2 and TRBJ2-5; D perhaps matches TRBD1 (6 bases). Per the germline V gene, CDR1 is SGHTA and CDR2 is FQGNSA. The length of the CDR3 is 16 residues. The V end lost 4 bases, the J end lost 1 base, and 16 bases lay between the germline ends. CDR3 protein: CASSSPPGHLQETQYF. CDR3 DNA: TGTGCCAGCAGCTCCCCCCCGGGACACCTCCAAGAGACCCAGTACTTC.

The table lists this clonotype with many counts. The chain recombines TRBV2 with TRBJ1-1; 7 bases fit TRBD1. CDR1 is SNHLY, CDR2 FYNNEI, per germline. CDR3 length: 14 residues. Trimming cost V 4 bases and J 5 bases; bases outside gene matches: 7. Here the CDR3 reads CASSVTGAGTEAFF. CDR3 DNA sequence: TGTGCCAGCAGTGTTACAGGGGCGGGGACTGAAGCTTTCTTT.

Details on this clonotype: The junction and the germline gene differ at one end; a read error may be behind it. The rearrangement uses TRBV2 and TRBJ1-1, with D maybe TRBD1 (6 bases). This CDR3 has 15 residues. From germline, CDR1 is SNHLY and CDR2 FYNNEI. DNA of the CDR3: TGTGCCGGCAGAATGGACAGCGTCATGAACACTGAAGCTTTCTTT. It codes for CAGRMDSVMNTEAFF.

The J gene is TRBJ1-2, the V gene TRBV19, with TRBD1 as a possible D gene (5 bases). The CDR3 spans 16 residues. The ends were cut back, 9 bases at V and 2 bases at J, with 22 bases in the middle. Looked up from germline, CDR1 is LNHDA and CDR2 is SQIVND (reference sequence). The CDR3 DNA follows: TGTGCCAGCTCACCGAAGGACGGGGGAGGAAACTATGGCTACACCTTC. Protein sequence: CASSPKDGGGNYGYTF. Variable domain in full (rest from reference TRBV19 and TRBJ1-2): DGGITQSPKYLFRKEGQNVTLSCEQNLNHDAMYWYRQDPGQGLRLIYYSQIVNDFQKGDIAEGYSVSREKKESFPLTVTSAQKNPTAFYLCASSPKDGGGNYGYTFGSGTRLTVV.

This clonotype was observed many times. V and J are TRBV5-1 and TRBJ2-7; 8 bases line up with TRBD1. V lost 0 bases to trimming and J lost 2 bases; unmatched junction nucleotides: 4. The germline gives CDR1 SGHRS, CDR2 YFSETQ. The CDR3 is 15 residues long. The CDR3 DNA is TGCGCCAGCAGCTTGGCGGGGACAGGAGCCTACGAGCAGTACTTC. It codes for CASSLAGTGAYEQYF.

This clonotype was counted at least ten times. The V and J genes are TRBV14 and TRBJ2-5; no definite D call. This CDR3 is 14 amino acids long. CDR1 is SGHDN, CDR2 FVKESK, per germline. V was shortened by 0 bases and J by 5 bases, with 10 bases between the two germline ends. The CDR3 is CASSQEYMLETQYF. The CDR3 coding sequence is TGTGCCAGCAGCCAAGAGTATATGTTGGAGACCCAGTACTTC.

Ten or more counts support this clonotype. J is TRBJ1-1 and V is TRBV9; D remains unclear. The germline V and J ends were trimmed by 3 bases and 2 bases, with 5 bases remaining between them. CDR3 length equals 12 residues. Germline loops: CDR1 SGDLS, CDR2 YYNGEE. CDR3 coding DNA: TGTGCCAGCAGCGGGATTAACACTGAAGCTTTCTTT. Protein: CASSGINTEAFF.

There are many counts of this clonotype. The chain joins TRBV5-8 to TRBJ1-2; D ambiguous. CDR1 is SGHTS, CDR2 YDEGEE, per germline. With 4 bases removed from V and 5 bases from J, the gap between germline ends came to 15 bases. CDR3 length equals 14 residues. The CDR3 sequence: CASSPPLQPYGYTF. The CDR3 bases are TGTGCCAGCAGCCCCCCCCTCCAGCCTTATGGCTACACCTTC. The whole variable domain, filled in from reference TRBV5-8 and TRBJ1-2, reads EAGVTQSPTHLIKTRGQQATLRCSPISGHTSVYWYQQALGLGLQFLLWYDEGEERNRGNFPPRFSGRQFPNYSSELNVNALELEDSALYLCASSPPLQPYGYTFGSGTRLTVV.

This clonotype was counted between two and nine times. DNA of the CDR3: TGTGCCAGCAGCTCCCCAGGGTTTGGCGAGCAGTACTTC. This translates into CASSSPGFGEQYF. V and J are TRBV6-5 and TRBJ2-7; D possibly corresponds to TRBD1 (5 bases). V lost 6 bases, J lost 6 bases, and 15 bases lay in between. Germline loops: CDR1 MNHEY, CDR2 SVGAGI. The CDR3 covers 13 residues.

The CDR3 loop reads CASSLGLGVGGPSTDTQYF. CDR3 nucleotide sequence: TGTGCCAGCAGCTTAGGTTTGGGTGTAGGGGGTCCTAGCACAGATACGCAGTATTTT. V gene TRBV7-4 combines with J gene TRBJ2-3; a weak D match, TRBD1 (6 bases). Germline-derived CDR1 and CDR2 are SGHVT and SQSDAQ. Trimming took off 1 base at V and 0 bases at J, with 20 bases between the two ends. The length of the CDR3 is 19 residues. Variable domain in full (rest from reference TRBV7-4 and TRBJ2-3): GAGVSQSPRYKVAKRGRDVALRCDSISGHVTLYWYRQTLGQGSEVLTYSQSDAQRDKSGRPSGRFSAERPERSVSTLKIQRTEQGDSAVYLCASSLGLGVGGPSTDTQYFGPGTRLTVL.